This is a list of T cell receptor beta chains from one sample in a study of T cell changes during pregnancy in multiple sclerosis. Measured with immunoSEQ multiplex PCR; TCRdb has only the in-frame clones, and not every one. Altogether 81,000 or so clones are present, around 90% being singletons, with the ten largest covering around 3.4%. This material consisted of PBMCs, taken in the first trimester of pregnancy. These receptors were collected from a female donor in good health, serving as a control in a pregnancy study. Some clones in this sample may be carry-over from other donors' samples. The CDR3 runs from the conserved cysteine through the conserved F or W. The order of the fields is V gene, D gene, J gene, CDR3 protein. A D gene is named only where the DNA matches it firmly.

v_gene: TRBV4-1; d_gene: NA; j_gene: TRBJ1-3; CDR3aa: CASSQEVGGLMGNTIYF
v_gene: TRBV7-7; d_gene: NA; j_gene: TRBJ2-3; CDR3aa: CASSLQAGASTDTQYF
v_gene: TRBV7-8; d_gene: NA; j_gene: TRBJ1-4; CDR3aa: CASSFARDGEKLFF
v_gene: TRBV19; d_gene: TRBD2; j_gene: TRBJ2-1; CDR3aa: CASSAGLAGGYSYNEQFF
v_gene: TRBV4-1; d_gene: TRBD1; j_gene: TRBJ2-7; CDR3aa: CASSPRDRTYEQYF
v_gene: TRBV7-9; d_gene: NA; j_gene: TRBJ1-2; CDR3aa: CASSLAYSGPTF
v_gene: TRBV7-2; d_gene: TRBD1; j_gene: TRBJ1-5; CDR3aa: CASSSGQGAGVNQPQHF
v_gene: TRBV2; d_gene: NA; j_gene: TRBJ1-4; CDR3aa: CASSLGQTNEKLFF
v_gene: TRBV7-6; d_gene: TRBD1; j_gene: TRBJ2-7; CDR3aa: CASSSRKQGVLHEQYF
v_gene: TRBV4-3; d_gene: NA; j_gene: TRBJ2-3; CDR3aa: CASSQGGGYTDTQYF
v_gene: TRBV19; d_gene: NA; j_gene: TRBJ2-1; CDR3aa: CASSKHRESEQFF
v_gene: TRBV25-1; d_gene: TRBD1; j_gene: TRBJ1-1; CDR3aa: CASRLSRGQGAFF
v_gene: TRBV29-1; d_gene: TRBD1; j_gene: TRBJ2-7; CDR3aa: CSVEEGTGESEQYF
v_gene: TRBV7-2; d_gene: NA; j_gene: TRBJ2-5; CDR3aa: CASSLAPSWETQYF
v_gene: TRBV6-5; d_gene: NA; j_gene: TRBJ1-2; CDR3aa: CASSFDLANYGYTF